This T cell receptor (beta chain) appears in the sequencing data of a study of early T cells in non-severe SARS-CoV-2 infection. On the study more broadly: Sequencing was performed on bulk RNA from unsorted whole blood, leaving chains unpaired.

Germline V gene lookup returns CDR1 SGHVS and CDR2 FQNEAQ. The CDR3 has 16 amino acids. V trimming: 1 base; J trimming: 6 bases; junction bases outside the gene matches: 7. Researchers attached unique molecular identifiers to individual cDNA molecules. From the 5' RACE reads, TCRdb called clonotypes with MiXCR, one entry per CDR3 protein. The data contain 55,000 to 70,000 distinct CDR3 sequences, roughly 12% of them singletons. Findings and limits, study-wide: Matching with VDJdb favored anti-spike CD8 responses (missing private and CD4 specificities).

There are a few counts of this clonotype. Its antigen is not identified. The receptor was derived from an adult who was a healthcare worker with PCR-confirmed SARS-CoV-2 infection or an uninfected control (not recorded which). Sequencing used whole blood. The V call is TRBV7-8, the J call TRBJ2-2; 8 bases are shared with TRBD2. The CDR3 DNA is TGTGCCAGCAGCTTAGTCCCCAGCGGGGGAGCCGGGGAGCTGTTTTTT. Translating it yields CASSLVPSGGAGELFF.